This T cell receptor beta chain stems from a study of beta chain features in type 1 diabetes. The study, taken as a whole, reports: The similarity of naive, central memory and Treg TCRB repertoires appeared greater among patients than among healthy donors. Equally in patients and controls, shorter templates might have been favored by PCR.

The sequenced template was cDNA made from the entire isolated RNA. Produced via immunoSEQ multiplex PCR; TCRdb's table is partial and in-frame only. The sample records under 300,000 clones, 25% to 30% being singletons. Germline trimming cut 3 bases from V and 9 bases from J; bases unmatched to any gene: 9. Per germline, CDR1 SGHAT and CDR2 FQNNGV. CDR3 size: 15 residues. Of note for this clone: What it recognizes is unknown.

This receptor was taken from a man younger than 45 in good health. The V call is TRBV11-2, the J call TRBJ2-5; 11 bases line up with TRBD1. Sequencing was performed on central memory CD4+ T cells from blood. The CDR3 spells CASSFRFGQGASQYF. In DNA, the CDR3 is TGTGCCAGCAGCTTTAGGTTTGGACAGGGGGCATCCCAGTACTTC.